This TCR beta chain came from a study of CXCR3-negative and CXCR3-positive naive CD8 T cells. Study-wide results and limits: CXCR3-expressing naive cells carried TRB CDR3s more hydrophobic than those of CXCR3-negative naive cells. Both naive subsets, CXCR3-negative and CXCR3-positive, displayed similar TRBV-TRBJ usage, unlike memory cells.

The CDR3 is 16 residues long. The germline gives CDR1 MDHEN, CDR2 SYDVKM. All TRB cDNA libraries came from 5' RACE performed with UMI labels. TCRdb re-called the 5' RACE reads; every CDR3 protein appears as one record, without DNA. This repertoire includes 100,000 to 150,000 distinct CDR3 sequences. Remarks on this clonotype: Antigen unknown.

Sequencing input: naive CXCR3- CD8+ T cells from blood. Sample subset: CD45RO-CCR7+CD27+CD95- naive CD8+ T cells lacking CXCR3 (TNR3-). The chain carries TRBV28 and TRBJ1-6; TCRdb picks TRBD1, but there is no DNA to check that call. This sequence originates from a human donor in good health. Some clones in this sample may be carry-over from other donors' samples. CDR3 in amino acids: CASSLMGWTGDSPLHF.